This is a list of T cell receptor beta chains from one sample in a study of CD8+ T cells in alopecia areata. Sequencing used immunoSEQ multiplex PCR; TCRdb keeps in-frame clones, though not all of them. The table lists approximately 200,000 clones, around 56% of them singletons. The starting material was CD4+ T cells sorted from blood, obtained at week 4, from a patient treated with tofacitinib. These receptors all stem from a human donor with alopecia areata. Both conserved end residues are part of each CDR3. A D gene is named only where the DNA matches it firmly. Size values are once, few and many counts, or a class for expanded clones, and some rows have none.

j_call clone_size v_call d_call cdr3_nt cdr3_aa
TRBJ2-1 NA TRBV19 TRBD2 TGTGCCAGTAGTCTTAGCGGGGCTGCCTACAATGAGCAGTTCTTC CASSLSGAAYNEQFF
TRBJ2-7 few TRBV21-1 NA TGTGCCAGCAGCAAATCAATAAAGCTGCGGGGATATGGGGACGAGCAGTACTTC CASSKSIKLRGYGDEQYF
TRBJ2-1 NA TRBV29-1 TRBD2 TGCAGCGTGGGGACTAGCGGGAGGATCTATGAGCAGTTCTTC CSVGTSGRIYEQFF
TRBJ2-4 few TRBV29-1 TRBD2 TGCAGCGTCGAGACTAGCGGGGCCAAAAACATTCAGTACTTC CSVETSGAKNIQYF
TRBJ2-1 NA TRBV29-1 TRBD2 TGCAGCGGCGATACTAGCGGGAGAACCAATGAGCAGTTCTTC CSGDTSGRTNEQFF
TRBJ1-4 many TRBV4-3 TRBD1 TGCGCCAGCAGCCAACCAGGGGGCGATGAAAAACTGTTTTTT CASSQPGGDEKLFF
TRBJ1-1 NA TRBV30 NA TGTGCCTGGACGGGGGTTACGTACACTGAAGCTTTCTTT CAWTGVTYTEAFF
TRBJ2-7 NA TRBV30 NA TGTGCCTGGAGTGTATTAACAGCTGGGGGTTTC CAWSVLTAGGF
TRBJ1-1 NA TRBV5-6 TRBD1 TGTGCCAGCAGCCGCAGGGGGAGGATTGTGGACACTGAAGCTTTCTTT CASSRRGRIVDTEAFF
TRBJ1-5 NA TRBV7-2 NA TGTGCCAGCAGCTTAGATCGGCAGGGGACCCAGCATTTT CASSLDRQGTQHF
TRBJ2-7 NA TRBV4-1 TRBD1 TGCGCCAGCAGCCCAGAGGGACAGGGCGGCTACGAGCAGTACTTC CASSPEGQGGYEQYF
TRBJ2-1 NA TRBV6-1 TRBD2 TGTGCCAGCAGTGACCCTAGCGGGAGCTCCTACAATGAGCAGTTCTTC CASSDPSGSSYNEQFF
TRBJ2-5 NA TRBV5-1 NA TGCGCCAGCAGCTTCGGGACTTATAAGACCCAGTACTTC CASSFGTYKTQYF
TRBJ2-5 NA TRBV5-1 NA TGCGCCAGCAGCACGGACCTGCGAGGGGAGACCCAGTACTTC CASSTDLRGETQYF
TRBJ1-2 once TRBV30 TRBD1 TGTGCCTGGAGTGTAAGACAGGGTGGAGGCTACACCTTC CAWSVRQGGGYTF
TRBJ2-3 NA TRBV29-1 TRBD2 TGCAGCGTTGAAATGCGGGAGACTAGCACAGATACGCAGTATTTT CSVEMRETSTDTQYF
TRBJ2-2 NA TRBV5-1 TRBD2 TGCGCCAGCAGCGGGACTAGCGGGACCACCGGGGAGCTGTTTTTT CASSGTSGTTGELFF
TRBJ1-1 NA TRBV7-2 NA TGTGCCAGCAGCCTGGACAGACGGAACACTGAAGCTTTCTTT CASSLDRRNTEAFF
TRBJ1-4 NA TRBV30 NA TGTGCCTGGAGCAGACCGGGGTATCGTGAAAAACTGTTTTTT CAWSRPGYREKLFF
TRBJ2-7 NA TRBV5-1 TRBD1 TGCGCCAGCAGCGGGGCGAGTTGGGCGACAGGGGGCGCGATGGAGCAGTACTTC CASSGASWATGGAMEQYF
TRBJ2-5 once TRBV29-1 NA TGCAGCGGCGGCCGGGACAAAGAGACCCAGTACTTC CSGGRDKETQYF
TRBJ2-7 few TRBV5-1 TRBD2 TGCGCCAGCAGCTTGGCCGGGGGCGGGAGGCCTGGCTACGAGCAGTACTTC CASSLAGGGRPGYEQYF
TRBJ2-7 NA TRBV28 NA TGTGCCAGCAGCCGCGGGAAAGGGTACGAGCAGTACTTC CASSRGKGYEQYF
TRBJ1-1 few TRBV7-3 NA TGTGCCAGCAGCTTAGGGTGGAACACTGAAGCTTTCTTT CASSLGWNTEAFF
TRBJ2-2 NA TRBV15 NA TGTGCCACCAGCAGAGATGCGGTCGGGGAGCTGTTTTTT CATSRDAVGELFF
TRBJ2-3 NA TRBV7-2 TRBD2 TGTGCCAGCAGCCTAAGACTAGCGGCCTTTACAGATACGCAGTATTTT CASSLRLAAFTDTQYF
TRBJ2-7 NA TRBV30 NA TGTGCCTGGAGCGTAGCGGATGGCTACGAGCAGTACTTC CAWSVADGYEQYF
TRBJ2-1 NA TRBV29-1 NA TGCAGCGTTGATGGGGTAGCGGCACCCTACAATGAGCAGTTCTTC CSVDGVAAPYNEQFF
TRBJ2-7 NA TRBV10-3 NA TGTGCCATCACAGGGGACGGGTCCTACGAGCAGTACTTC CAITGDGSYEQYF